This T cell receptor beta chain was profiled in a study of vaccination and CD4 T cells after COVID-19 (dated by TCRdb to the early 2020s). Regarding the study in general: SARS-CoV-2 positivity had been established in the convalescent patients by nasal swab PCR, and mild disease was recorded in some 10 of these patients and severe disease in one. In the convalescent cohort there were six males and four females, among whom were two Hispanic individuals, seven Caucasians, two Asians and one multiracial person. Two doses of either the Pfizer-BioNTech BNT162b2 vaccine (n=8) or the Moderna mRNA-1273 vaccine (n=2) were administered to participants. Post-COVID blood samples were collected from convalescent patients a median of around 96 days after diagnosis, with a range of about 30 to 170 days. The time from the second vaccine dose to post-vaccine blood sampling had a median of roughly 77 days and ranged from about 13 to 250 days. For a few convalescent patients, samples were collected at an early post-vaccination timepoint (day 14) as well as at a late post-vaccination timepoint (days 161 to 241). For stimulating the cultures, overlapping spike peptide pools were used, derived from SARS-CoV-2 as well as from the common cold coronaviruses HCoV-NL63, HCoV-OC43 and HCoV-229E. Control cultures received a CEFX viral epitope pool as the positive control, an HIV-1 Nef peptide pool as the negative control, or no peptide. In under twelve COVID-19 convalescent patients and a few infection-naive healthy vaccine recipients, researchers compared the spike-specific CD4+ TCR repertoire from before mRNA vaccination with the repertoire from after.

As regards this clonotype: Its binding antigen is unknown. Base quality data are lacking; no much larger clone is found one base away.

The time point label here, explained by the study, means: late sampling 161 to 241 days after vaccination in a few convalescent patients. Reading the label with the study, this specimen's treatment or condition is: approximately 10-day PBMC culture with coronavirus spike peptide pools or control peptides (ViraFEST assay). The ViraFEST assay was used in the study, in which antigen-specific T cells were expanded with peptide pools and expanded clonotypes were subsequently identified by TCR sequencing. The positive SARS-CoV-2 PCR tests of the convalescent patients were dated from March to December 2020, before the Alpha, Beta and Delta variants emerged in the United States. Over 1.5 million PBMCs per well were cultured in IMDM with roughly 5% human AB serum and 9 to 10 IU/ml IL-2, plus 10 ug/ml peptide pools. Half of the culture medium was replaced with fresh IL-2-containing medium on days 3 and 7. Once the cells had been in culture for roughly 10 days, the EasySep CD4+ T cell isolation kit was used to isolate CD4+ T cells by negative selection. PBMCs were separated from whole blood using Ficoll-Paque Plus gradient centrifugation and then either used fresh or cryopreserved at -140C. In general, triplicate wells were set up for every culture condition.

Broad study findings and their caveats: The study included relatively few convalescent patients and did not analyze early timepoints after natural infection. Of the vaccine-specific clones found in convalescent patients, nearly all (304 of 307) were mono-reactive for SARS-CoV-2 spike instead of being cross-reactive with common cold coronaviruses. In convalescent patients, a median 86.3% of post-vaccine SARS-CoV-2-reactive clones were detected only after vaccination, and vaccine-specific priming was suggested by this finding. The median number of SARS-CoV-2-reactive clonotypes rose from under 25 after infection to approximately 41 after vaccination, but the change was not significant.

The receptor library was made with PCR. TCR sequencing of DNA from cultured CD4+ T cells used the Oncomine TCR Beta short-read assay at the Johns Hopkins FTIC core. The QIAamp micro DNA kit was used to extract genomic DNA from the cultured CD4+ T cells. Oncomine TCR Beta libraries from cultured CD4+ T cells were pooled with unique dual indexes and sequenced on an Illumina iSeq 100. Regarding the original processing steps: Non-productive sequences were removed, and CDR3s that did not start with C, did not end with F or W, or were shorter than 7 amino acids were discarded. The MANAFEST web application identified antigen-specific clonotypes by comparing peptide-stimulated wells against reference wells and other culture wells. To be called positive, a clone needed an FDR below 0.05, an odds ratio above 5, and a productive frequency above 0.1% in at least two of three replicate wells. Clonotypes that were significantly expanded in both SARS-CoV-2 spike wells and at least one common cold coronavirus spike condition were defined as cross-reactive. CDR3 homology was assessed with Levenshtein distances (stringdist) and unrooted phylogenetic trees (ape) in R version 3.6.1. The public sequencing data were trimmed at Q25 with fastp and processed into clonotypes with MiXCR by TCRdb, which kept only in-frame beta chains. Duplicate CDR3 protein sequences are folded into a single record with the most common DNA and genes. V and J calls and clone size were set by TCRdb, not the authors. The sample table records approximately 17,000 distinct CDR3 sequences; 52% of these occur just once. The top ten hold roughly 20% of the sample.

The V and J ends are trimmed by 3 bases and 5 bases, leaving 12 bases between them. CDR1 SGHNT and CDR2 YENEEA are derived from the germline V gene. The CDR3 spans 14 residues, from the cysteine through the phenylalanine. Only the CDR3 DNA is retained, 42 bases long and in frame from the first base. The specimen was CD4+ T cells from blood, cultured in vitro, collected about 7 months after SARS-CoV-2 vaccination. The receptor was isolated from a human donor who had recovered from COVID-19. The V gene is TRBV11-3 and the J gene is TRBJ2-3; TRBD2 is a possible D gene, resting on 5 matching bases. The DNA sequence is given as TGTGCCAGCAGCTTTGGCGCTGAGGGAGATACGCAGTATTTT. It encodes CASSFGAEGDTQYF.